The 18 T cell receptor beta chains below come from one sample, sequenced in a study of Graves' ophthalmopathy and Graves' hyperthyroidism. Beta-chain TCR CDR3 regions were amplified from RNA transcripts. A first-round RT-PCR used HTBI primers, followed by a second-round multiplex PCR. In TCRdb, the multiplex PCR reads were re-called with MiXCR into one record per CDR3 protein. Found here are around 400,000 distinct CDR3 sequences, about 21% of them singletons; the top ten hold 3%. Sequencing was carried out using peripheral blood. The origin of the receptors is a young woman with stable Graves' hyperthyroidism.

This clonotype was observed many times. The chain couples TRBV12-3 or TRBV12-4 to TRBJ2-5; D not resolved. The CDR3 is made up of 13 amino acids. V was clipped by 3 bases and J by 2 bases, with 7 bases between them. The CDR3 region has the DNA TGTGCCAGCAGTTTGAACAGACAAGAGACCCAGTACTTC. Protein: CASSLNRQETQYF.

This clonotype was counted ten times or more. CDR3 sequence: CASRPRVGELFF. In DNA, the CDR3 is TGTGCCAGCAGGCCCAGGGTTGGGGAGCTGTTTTTT. V usage is TRBV7-9 and J usage is TRBJ2-2; possible D gene TRBD1, 5 bases. V dropped 6 bases and J dropped 8 bases, with 10 bases sitting between them. The CDR3 extends over 12 amino acids. The germline CDR1 and CDR2 sequences are SEHNR and FQNEAQ (reference sequence).

The table lists this clonotype with many counts. The chain recombines TRBV28 with TRBJ2-7, with 7 bases aligning to TRBD1. The J segment lost 2 bases and the V segment lost 6 bases, leaving 13 bases of the junction unmatched. The CDR3 has 16 amino acids. CDR1 and CDR2 from the germline V gene are MDHEN and SYDVKM. The CDR3 here is CASREDPRTGAYEQYF. In DNA form, the CDR3 reads TGTGCCAGCAGAGAAGATCCCCGGACAGGTGCCTACGAGCAGTACTTC. The whole variable domain, remainder taken from reference TRBV28 and TRBJ2-7, is DVKVTQSSRYLVKRTGEKVFLECVQDMDHENMFWYRQDPGLGLRLIYFSYDVKMKEKGDIPEGYSVSREKKERFSLILESASTNQTSMYLCASREDPRTGAYEQYFGPGTRLTVT.

This clonotype was seen repeatedly, ten times or more. V and J are TRBV11-1 and TRBJ2-3, with D perhaps given as TRBD1 or TRBD2 (5 bases each). The length of the CDR3 is 16 residues. V lost 3 bases to trimming and J lost 0 bases, with 13 bases between them. Germline V lookup: CDR1 SGHAT, CDR2 FQDESV (reference sequence). CDR3 amino acids: CASSFDRLTSTDTQYF. The CDR3, as DNA: TGTGCCAGCAGCTTTGACAGACTAACTAGCACAGATACGCAGTATTTT.

This clonotype came up many times. V gene TRBV30 combines with J gene TRBJ2-6, with unresolved D. Germline values: CDR1 GTSNPN, CDR2 SVGIG (reference sequence). Between the trimmed V and J ends, which lost 4 bases and 1 base, there was a span of 8 bases. The CDR3 contains 14 residues. Written as DNA, the CDR3 is TGTGCCTGGACCTCAGGATCTGGGGCCAACGTCCTGACTTTC. Its protein product is CAWTSGSGANVLTF.

This clonotype appeared many times. The chain couples TRBV5-6 to TRBJ2-7, with D possibly being TRBD1 (5 bases). There are 13 residues in the CDR3. The V gene lost 5 bases and the J gene lost 4 bases, with 13 bases spanning the gap. CDR1 is SGHDT, CDR2 YYEEEE, per germline. This CDR3 reads CASSPLQGYEQYF. The CDR3 nucleotides read TGTGCCAGCAGTCCCCTCCAGGGATACGAGCAGTACTTC.

In this sample, this clonotype turned up many times. V and J are TRBV4-1 and TRBJ2-7, with D hard to call. Trimming shortened V by 0 bases and J by 4 bases, and 13 bases separated the two germline ends. This CDR3 has 15 amino acids. Germline CDR1 MGHRA, CDR2 YSYEKL. The CDR3 here is CASSQDLLLQYEQYF. The DNA for the CDR3 is TGCGCCAGCAGCCAAGATCTGCTACTTCAATACGAGCAGTACTTC.

This clonotype was counted ten times or more. This sequence joins TRBV7-3 and TRBJ2-2, with 11 nucleotides matching TRBD2. The germline V gene has CDR1 SGHTA and CDR2 FQGTGA. This CDR3 has 17 amino acids. J lost 7 bases, V lost 5 bases, and 12 bases had no gene match. CDR3 bases: TGTGCCAGCAGCACTTCAACTAGCGGGAGAAGTGGCGGGGAGCTGTTTTTT. Its protein is CASSTSTSGRSGGELFF.

This clonotype occurred many times. The chain is built from TRBV15 and TRBJ2-7; TRBD2 is a possible D gene (6 bases). Germline CDR1 reads LNHNV; CDR2 reads YYDKDF (reference sequence). The CDR3 is made up of 16 amino acids. V was shortened by 1 base and J by 5 bases, with 18 bases between the two germline ends. The CDR3 nucleotides read TGTGCCACCAGCAGAGGGAGGGGACCCTACGGGGACGAGCAGTACTTC. This sequence encodes CATSRGRGPYGDEQYF.

In its sample, this clonotype was seen once. V usage is TRBV6-1 and J usage is TRBJ2-7; D unclear. From germline, CDR1 is MNHNS and CDR2 SASEGT. With 4 bases removed from V and 2 bases from J, the gap between germline ends came to 12 bases. This CDR3 spans 14 amino acids. CDR3 region: CASSVSRQTYEQYF. For the CDR3, the DNA is TGTGCCAGCAGTGTATCGCGTCAGACCTACGAGCAGTACTTC.

Comment on this clonotype: One end of the junction does not line up with germline, which may come from a read error. The rearrangement links TRBV7-9 to TRBJ2-7; D might be TRBD1 (6 bases). The CDR3 extends over 13 amino acids. Germline CDR1 SEHNR, CDR2 FQNEAQ (reference sequence). CDR3 coding DNA: TGTGCCAGCAGCTTCAGGGGAGCCTACGAGCCGTACTTC. Its protein is CASSFRGAYEPYF.

CDR3 nucleotides: TGTGCCAGCAGCCAGGGCCGCTGGCGGGGATACGAGCAGTACTTC. Translation gives CASSQGRWRGYEQYF. The chain employs TRBV3-1 and TRBJ2-7; possibly TRBD2 for D (6 bases). The germline gives CDR1 LGHDT, CDR2 YNNKEL (reference sequence). The CDR3 has 15 amino acids. V lost 3 bases to trimming and J lost 4 bases, with 16 bases between them.

A remark on this clonotype: The CDR3 does not close with the conserved phenylalanine or tryptophan, likely indicating a read error. This chain uses TRBV7-3 with TRBJ1-1; D is undetermined. V lost 5 bases, J lost 1 base, and 8 bases lay in between. Germline V gene lookup returns CDR1 SGHTA and CDR2 FQGTGA. This CDR3 has 13 residues. The CDR3 DNA is TGTGCCAGCAGCCTAAGTGAGAACACTGAAGCTTTCTTG. This gives the protein CASSLSENTEAFL.

This clonotype was seen repeatedly, ten times or more. This chain links TRBV6-1 with TRBJ2-2, with 9 bases lining up with TRBD1. V shed 4 bases, J shed 4 bases, and the junction held 7 bases outside the gene matches. In germline, CDR1 is MNHNS, CDR2 SASEGT. There are 16 residues in the CDR3. CDR3 in DNA: TGTGCCAGCAGTGCCCGCCGGACAGGGGTCACCGGGGAGCTGTTTTTT. It encodes CASSARRTGVTGELFF.

This clonotype was picked up many times. J is TRBJ2-2 and V is TRBV12-3 or TRBV12-4, with D perhaps given as TRBD1 or TRBD2 (5 bases each). V gave up 1 base and J gave up 1 base, with 10 bases separating them. The length of the CDR3 is 16 residues. The CDR3, as DNA: TGTGCCAGCAGTTTAGGTTTGAGGGGGAACACCGGGGAGCTGTTTTTT. Amino acid sequence: CASSLGLRGNTGELFF.

This clonotype was found many times. Given a much more abundant clone one base away, this may be a read error. This chain links TRBV6-2 or TRBV6-3 with TRBJ2-5; 10 nucleotides line up with TRBD2. This CDR3 has 17 residues. CDR1 and CDR2 (germline): MNHEY, SVGEGT. This CDR3 is CASSYLAGDWEQETKYF. CDR3 coding DNA: TGTGCCAGCAGTTACCTAGCGGGAGATTGGGAGCAAGAGACCAAGTACTTC.

The V and J genes are TRBV27 and TRBJ2-7; 7 nucleotides line up with TRBD1. This CDR3 contains 13 residues. The J segment lost 6 bases and the V segment lost 7 bases, leaving 9 bases of the junction unmatched. Germline CDR1 is MNHEY and CDR2 is SMNVEV (reference sequence). CDR3 sequence reads: CASTPTGYSEQYF. CDR3 bases: TGTGCCAGCACCCCGACAGGGTATAGCGAGCAGTACTTC.

This clonotype was counted many times. The chain joins TRBV28 to TRBJ1-3, with TRBD1 matching 11 bases. V was pared by 4 bases and J by 1 base, with 3 bases of the junction left unmatched. Per the germline V gene, CDR1 is MDHEN and CDR2 is SYDVKM. CDR3 length: 16 residues. The CDR3 spells CASSWTGGGSGNTIYF. DNA for the CDR3: TGTGCCAGCAGTTGGACAGGGGGCGGATCTGGAAACACCATATATTTT.